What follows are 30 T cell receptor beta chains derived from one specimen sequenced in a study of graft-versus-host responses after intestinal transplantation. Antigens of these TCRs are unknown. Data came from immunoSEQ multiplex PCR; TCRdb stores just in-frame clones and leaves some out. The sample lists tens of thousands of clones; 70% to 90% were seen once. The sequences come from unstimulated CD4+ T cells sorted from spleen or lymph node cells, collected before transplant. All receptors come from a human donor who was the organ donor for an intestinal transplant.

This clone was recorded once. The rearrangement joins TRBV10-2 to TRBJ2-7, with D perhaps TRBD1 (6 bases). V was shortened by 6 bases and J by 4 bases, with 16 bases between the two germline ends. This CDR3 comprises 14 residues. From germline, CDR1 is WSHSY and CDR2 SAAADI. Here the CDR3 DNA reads TGCGCCAGCAGGATTACAGGGTTGACGTACGAGCAGTACTTC. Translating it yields CASRITGLTYEQYF.

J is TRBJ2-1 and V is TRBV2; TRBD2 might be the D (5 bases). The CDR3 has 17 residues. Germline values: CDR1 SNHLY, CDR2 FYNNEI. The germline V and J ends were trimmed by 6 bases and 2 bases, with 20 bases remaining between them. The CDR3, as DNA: TGTGCCAGCAGCGTCGGTTGGCCCGGACTCCCCTACAATGAGCAGTTCTTC. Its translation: CASSVGWPGLPYNEQFF.

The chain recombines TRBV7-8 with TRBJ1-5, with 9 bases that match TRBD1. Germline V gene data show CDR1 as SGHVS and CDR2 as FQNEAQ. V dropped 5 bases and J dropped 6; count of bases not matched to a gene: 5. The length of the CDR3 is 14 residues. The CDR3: CASSPGQGSQPQHF. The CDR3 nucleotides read TGTGCCAGCAGCCCAGGACAGGGGAGTCAGCCCCAGCATTTT. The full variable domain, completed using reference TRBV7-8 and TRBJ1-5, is GAGVSQSPRYKVAKRGQDVALRCDPISGHVSLFWYQQALGQGPEFLTYFQNEAQLDKSGLPSDRFFAERPEGSVSTLKIQRTQQEDSAVYLCASSPGQGSQPQHFGDGTRLSIL.

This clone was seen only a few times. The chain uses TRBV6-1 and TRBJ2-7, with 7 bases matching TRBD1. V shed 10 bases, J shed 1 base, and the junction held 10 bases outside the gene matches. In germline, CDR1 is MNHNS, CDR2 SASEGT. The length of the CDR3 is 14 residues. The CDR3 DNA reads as TGTGCCACTAACGACAGGGAATCATCCTACGAGCAGTACTTC. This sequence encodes CATNDRESSYEQYF.

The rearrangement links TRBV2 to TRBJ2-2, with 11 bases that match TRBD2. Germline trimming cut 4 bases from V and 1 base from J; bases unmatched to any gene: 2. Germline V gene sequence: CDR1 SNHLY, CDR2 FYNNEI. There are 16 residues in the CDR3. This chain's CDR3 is CASSGLAGLNTGELFF. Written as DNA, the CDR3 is TGTGCCAGCAGTGGACTAGCGGGGCTGAACACCGGGGAGCTGTTTTTT.

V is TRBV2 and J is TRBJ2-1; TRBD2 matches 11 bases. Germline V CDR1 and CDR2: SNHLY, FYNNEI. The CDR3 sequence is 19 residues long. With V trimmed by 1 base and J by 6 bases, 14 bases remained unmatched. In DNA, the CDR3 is TGTGCCAGCAGTGAAGGGGTAGCGGGAGGGCCCTGGGTAAGCAATGAGCAGTTCTTC. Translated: CASSEGVAGGPWVSNEQFF.

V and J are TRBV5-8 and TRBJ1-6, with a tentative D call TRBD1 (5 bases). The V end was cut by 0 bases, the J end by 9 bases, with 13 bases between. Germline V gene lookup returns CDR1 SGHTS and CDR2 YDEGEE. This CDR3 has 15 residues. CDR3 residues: CASSLGLRGTSPLHF. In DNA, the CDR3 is TGTGCCAGCAGCTTGGGGCTCCGGGGGACTTCACCCCTCCACTTT. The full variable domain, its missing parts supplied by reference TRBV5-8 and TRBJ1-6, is EAGVTQSPTHLIKTRGQQATLRCSPISGHTSVYWYQQALGLGLQFLLWYDEGEERNRGNFPPRFSGRQFPNYSSELNVNALELEDSALYLCASSLGLRGTSPLHFGNGTRLTVT.

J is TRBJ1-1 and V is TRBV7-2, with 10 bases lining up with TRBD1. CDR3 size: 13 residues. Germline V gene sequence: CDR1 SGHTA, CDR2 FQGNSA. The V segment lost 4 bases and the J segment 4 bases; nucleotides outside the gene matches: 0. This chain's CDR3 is CASSWTGGTEAFF. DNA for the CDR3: TGTGCCAGCAGCTGGACAGGGGGCACTGAAGCTTTCTTT.

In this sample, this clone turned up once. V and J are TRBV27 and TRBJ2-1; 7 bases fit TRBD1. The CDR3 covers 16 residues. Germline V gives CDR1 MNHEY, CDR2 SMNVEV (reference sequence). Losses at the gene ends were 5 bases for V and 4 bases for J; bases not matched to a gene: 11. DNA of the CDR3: TGTGCCAGCAGTCCGGGGCTGGACAGGAAATACAATGAGCAGTTCTTC. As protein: CASSPGLDRKYNEQFF.

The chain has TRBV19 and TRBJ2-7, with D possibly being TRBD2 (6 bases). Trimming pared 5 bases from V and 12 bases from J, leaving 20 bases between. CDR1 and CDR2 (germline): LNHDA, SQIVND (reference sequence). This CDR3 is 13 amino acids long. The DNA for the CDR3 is TGTGCCAGTAGTCTCACCGGGAGCCCAAAAGTGTACTTC. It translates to CASSLTGSPKVYF.

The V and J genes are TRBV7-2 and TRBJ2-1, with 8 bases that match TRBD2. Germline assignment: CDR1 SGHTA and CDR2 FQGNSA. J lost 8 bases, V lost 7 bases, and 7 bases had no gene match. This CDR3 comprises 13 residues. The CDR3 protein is CASTFRGGHEQFF. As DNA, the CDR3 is TGTGCCAGCACCTTCCGGGGGGGCCATGAGCAGTTCTTC. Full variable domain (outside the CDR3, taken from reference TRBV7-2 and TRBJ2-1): GAGVSQSPSNKVTEKGKDVELRCDPISGHTALYWYRQSLGQGLEFLIYFQGNSAPDKSGLPSDRFSAERTGGSVSTLTIQRTQQEDSAVYLCASTFRGGHEQFFGPGTRLTVL.

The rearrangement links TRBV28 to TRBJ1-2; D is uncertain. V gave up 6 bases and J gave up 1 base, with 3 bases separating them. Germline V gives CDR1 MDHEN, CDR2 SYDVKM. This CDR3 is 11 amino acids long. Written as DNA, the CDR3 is TGTGCCAGCAGACTTAACTATGGCTACACCTTC. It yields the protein CASRLNYGYTF.

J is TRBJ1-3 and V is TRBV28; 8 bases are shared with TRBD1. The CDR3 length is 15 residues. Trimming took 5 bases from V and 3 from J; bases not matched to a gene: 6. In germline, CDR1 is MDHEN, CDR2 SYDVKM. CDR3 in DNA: TGTGCCAGCAGTGGACAGGGTGCGGGTGGAAACACCATATATTTT. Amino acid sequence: CASSGQGAGGNTIYF.

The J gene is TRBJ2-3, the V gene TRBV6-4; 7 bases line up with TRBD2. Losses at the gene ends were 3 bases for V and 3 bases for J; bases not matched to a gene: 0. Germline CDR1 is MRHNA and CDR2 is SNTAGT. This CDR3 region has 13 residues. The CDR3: CASSELATDTQYF. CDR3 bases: TGTGCCAGCAGTGAACTAGCGACAGATACGCAGTATTTT.

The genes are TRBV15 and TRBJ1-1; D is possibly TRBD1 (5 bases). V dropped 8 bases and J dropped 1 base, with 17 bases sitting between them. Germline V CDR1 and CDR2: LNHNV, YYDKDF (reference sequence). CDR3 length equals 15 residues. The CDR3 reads CATSQGRTKNTEAFF. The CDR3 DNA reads TGTGCCACCTCTCAGGGCAGAACCAAGAACACTGAAGCTTTCTTT.

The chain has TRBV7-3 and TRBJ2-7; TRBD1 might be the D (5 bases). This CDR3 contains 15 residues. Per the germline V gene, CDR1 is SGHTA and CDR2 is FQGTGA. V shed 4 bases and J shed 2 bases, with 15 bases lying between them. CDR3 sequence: CASSSYTGGPYEQYF. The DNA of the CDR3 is TGTGCCAGCAGCTCATATACAGGTGGCCCCTACGAGCAGTACTTC.

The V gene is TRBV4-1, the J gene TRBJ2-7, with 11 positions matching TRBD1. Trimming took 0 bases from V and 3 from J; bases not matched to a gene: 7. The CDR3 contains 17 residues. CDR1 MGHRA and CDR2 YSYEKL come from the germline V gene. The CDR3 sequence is CASSQDPWTGGFYEQYF. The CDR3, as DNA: TGCGCCAGCAGCCAAGACCCTTGGACAGGGGGCTTCTACGAGCAGTACTTC.

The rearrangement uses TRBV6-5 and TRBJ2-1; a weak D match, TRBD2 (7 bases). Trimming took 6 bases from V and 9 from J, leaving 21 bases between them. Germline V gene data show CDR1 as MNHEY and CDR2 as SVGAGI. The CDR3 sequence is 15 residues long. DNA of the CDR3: TGTGCCAGCAGCCCGAGGGGGGGCCCTATCGCTGAGCAGTTCTTC. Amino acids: CASSPRGGPIAEQFF.

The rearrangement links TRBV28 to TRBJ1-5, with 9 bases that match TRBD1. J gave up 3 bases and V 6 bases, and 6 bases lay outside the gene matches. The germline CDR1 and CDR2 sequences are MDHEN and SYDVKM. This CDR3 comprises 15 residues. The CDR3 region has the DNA TGTGCCAGCAGCGAGACAGGGGGTCACAATCAGCCCCAGCATTTT. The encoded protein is CASSETGGHNQPQHF.

The CDR3 coding sequence is TGTGCCAGCAGTGGTCCCGGAGGTCCCCTCTACGAGCAGTACTTC. Protein sequence: CASSGPGGPLYEQYF. The V call is TRBV2, the J call TRBJ2-7, with D perhaps matching TRBD2 (5 bases). The V gene lost 4 bases and the J gene lost 3 bases, with 16 bases spanning the gap. Looked up from germline, CDR1 is SNHLY and CDR2 is FYNNEI. The CDR3 contains 15 residues.

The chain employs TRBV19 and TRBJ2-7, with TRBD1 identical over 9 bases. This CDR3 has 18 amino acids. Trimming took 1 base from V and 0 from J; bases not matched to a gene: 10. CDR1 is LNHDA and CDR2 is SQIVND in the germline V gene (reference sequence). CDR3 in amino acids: CASSIGGTGTGSSYEQYF. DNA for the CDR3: TGTGCCAGTAGTATAGGAGGGACAGGGACAGGGAGCTCCTACGAGCAGTACTTC.

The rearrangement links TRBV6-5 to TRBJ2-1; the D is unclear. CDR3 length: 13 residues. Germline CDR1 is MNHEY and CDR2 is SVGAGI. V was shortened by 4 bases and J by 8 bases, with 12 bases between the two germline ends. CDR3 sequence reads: CASSLLGWDEQFF. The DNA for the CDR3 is TGTGCCAGCAGTTTACTCGGGTGGGATGAGCAGTTCTTC.

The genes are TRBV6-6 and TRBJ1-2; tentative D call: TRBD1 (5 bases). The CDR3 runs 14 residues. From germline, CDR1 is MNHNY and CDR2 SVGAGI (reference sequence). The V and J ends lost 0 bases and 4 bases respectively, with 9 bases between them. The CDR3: CASSYSLQAYGYTF. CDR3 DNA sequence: TGTGCCAGCAGTTACTCGTTACAGGCCTATGGCTACACCTTC.

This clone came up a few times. In nucleotides, the CDR3 is TGTGCCATCATCGAACACGCCACTGAAGCTTTCTTT. Its protein product is CAIIEHATEAFF. V usage is TRBV10-3 and J usage is TRBJ1-1; D uncertain. The V end was cut by 7 bases, the J end by 4 bases, with 10 bases between. Germline CDR1 ENHRY, CDR2 SYGVKD. The CDR3 extends over 12 amino acids.

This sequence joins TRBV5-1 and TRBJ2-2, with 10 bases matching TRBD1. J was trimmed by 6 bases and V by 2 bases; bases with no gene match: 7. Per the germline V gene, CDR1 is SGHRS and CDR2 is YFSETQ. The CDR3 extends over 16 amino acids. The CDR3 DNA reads TGCGCCAGCAGCTTTTCCGGGACAGGGGAATCCGGGGAGCTGTTTTTT. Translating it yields CASSFSGTGESGELFF.

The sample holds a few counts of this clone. The CDR3: CASSGSGLYNEQFF. CDR3 nucleotide sequence: TGCGCCAGCAGCGGGTCCGGACTTTACAATGAGCAGTTCTTC. The V call is TRBV5-1, the J call TRBJ2-1; maybe TRBD2 (5 bases). This CDR3 is 14 amino acids long. Germline CDR1 is SGHRS and CDR2 is YFSETQ. Trimming pared 4 bases from V and 4 bases from J, leaving 12 bases between. Complete variable domain (other parts from reference TRBV5-1 and TRBJ2-1): KAGVTQTPRYLIKTRGQQVTLSCSPISGHRSVSWYQQTPGQGLQFLFEYFSETQRNKGNFPGRFSGRQFSNSRSEMNVSTLELGDSALYLCASSGSGLYNEQFFGPGTRLTVL.

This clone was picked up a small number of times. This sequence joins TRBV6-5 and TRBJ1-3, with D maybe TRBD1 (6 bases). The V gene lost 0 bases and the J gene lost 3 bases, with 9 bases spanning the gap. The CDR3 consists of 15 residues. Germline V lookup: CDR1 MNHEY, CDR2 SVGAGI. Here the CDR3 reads CASSYSRGGGNTIYF. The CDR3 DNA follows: TGTGCCAGCAGTTACTCGAGGGGGGGTGGAAACACCATATATTTT.

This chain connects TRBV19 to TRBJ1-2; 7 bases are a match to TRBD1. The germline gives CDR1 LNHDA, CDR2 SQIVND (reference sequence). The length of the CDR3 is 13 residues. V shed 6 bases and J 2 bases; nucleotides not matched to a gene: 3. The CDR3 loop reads CASRGQRNYGYTF. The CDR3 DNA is TGTGCCAGTAGGGGACAGCGGAACTATGGCTACACCTTC.

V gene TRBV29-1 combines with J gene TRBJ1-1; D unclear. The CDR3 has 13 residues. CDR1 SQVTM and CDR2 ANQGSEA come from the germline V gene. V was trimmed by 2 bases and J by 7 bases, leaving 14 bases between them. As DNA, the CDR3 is TGCAGCGTTGAACCGCAGACGGGGAGTGAAGCTTTCTTT. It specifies CSVEPQTGSEAFF.

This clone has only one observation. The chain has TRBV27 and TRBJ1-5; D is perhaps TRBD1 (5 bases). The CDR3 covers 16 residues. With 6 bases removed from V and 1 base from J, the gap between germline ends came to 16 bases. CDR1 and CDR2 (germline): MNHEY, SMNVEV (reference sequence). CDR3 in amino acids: CASRSSRVLSNQPQHF. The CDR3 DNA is TGTGCCAGCAGATCATCCAGGGTATTGAGCAATCAGCCCCAGCATTTT.